Only one count was recorded for the clone carrying this T cell receptor (beta chain). Antigen specificity is unknown. J lost 4 bases, V lost 0 bases, and 2 bases had no gene match. Looked up from germline, CDR1 is LGHNA and CDR2 is YSLEER. CDR3 length: 16 amino acids. The data were obtained in a study of T-cell memory formation after mild COVID-19. Across the whole study: TCR clusters largely stayed donor specific. Whole-study results and caveats: The study found balanced CD4/CD8 in clones contracting day 15 to 85 and a CD4+ lean in later expanders.

Employing constant-segment primers, 5'RACE generated TCR alpha and TCR beta cDNA libraries bearing sample barcodes and UMIs. Each CDR3 protein is one row after TCRdb ran MiXCR on the 5' RACE reads. The table includes approximately 340,000 distinct CDR3 sequences, approximately 15% detected once. The chain links TRBV4-3 to TRBJ2-2; 10 nucleotides line up with TRBD1. Source material: PBMCs or a T cell subset sorted from them (not recorded which). The clonotype originates from a young man who had mild COVID-19 (a few samples of this study predate the infection). Cell type and time point are not known. As DNA, the CDR3 is TGCGCCAGCAGCCAAGACAGGACAGGGGGCACCGGGGAGCTGTTTTTT. This encodes CASSQDRTGGTGELFF.